Below, 10 T cell receptor beta chains from the same sample are listed, as sequenced in a study of blood T cell repertoires in COVID-19. Assay used: immunoSEQ multiplex PCR; TCRdb lists only in-frame clones, some missing. The sample carries approximately 260,000 clones, around 90% recorded once. Sequencing input: peripheral blood. The receptors stem from a man between 45 and 60 years old with acute or convalescent COVID-19.

This chain connects TRBV9 to TRBJ1-1; D may be TRBD1 (6 bases). Germline V gene lookup returns CDR1 SGDLS and CDR2 YYNGEE. The CDR3 totals 13 residues. V gave up 4 bases and J gave up 3 bases, with 10 bases separating them. This chain's CDR3 is CASSTTGYTEAFF. DNA for the CDR3: TGTGCCAGCAGCACCACAGGGTACACTGAAGCTTTCTTT.

For the CDR3, the DNA is TGCGCCAGCAGCTTGGGACGGGGGGCCACTTACAATGAGCAGTTCTTC. Protein product: CASSLGRGATYNEQFF. The chain uses TRBV5-1 and TRBJ2-1; TRBD2 might be the D (7 bases). The ends were cut back, 0 bases at V and 4 bases at J, with 14 bases in the middle. This CDR3 spans 16 amino acids. The germline CDR1 and CDR2 sequences are SGHRS and YFSETQ.

The rearrangement links TRBV6-5 to TRBJ2-1; 11 bases agree with TRBD1. V was pared by 8 bases and J by 6 bases, with 6 bases of the junction left unmatched. Germline V gene lookup returns CDR1 MNHEY and CDR2 SVGAGI. This CDR3 region has 14 residues. This CDR3 reads CASRRDRGINEQFF. CDR3 sequence (DNA): TGTGCCAGCCGCCGGGACAGGGGGATCAATGAGCAGTTCTTC.

The CDR3 is CATINPDTQYF. Written as DNA, the CDR3 is TGTGCCACTATCAATCCGGATACGCAGTATTTT. The chain is built from TRBV2 and TRBJ2-3; D unresolved. V gave up 10 bases and J gave up 6 bases, with 11 bases separating them. Germline CDR1 and CDR2: SNHLY and FYNNEI. The length of the CDR3 is 11 residues.

J is TRBJ2-6 and V is TRBV7-2; perhaps TRBD2 as D (6 bases). The CDR3 contains 17 residues. Germline assignment: CDR1 SGHTA and CDR2 FQGNSA. The V end was cut by 3 bases, the J end by 1 base, with 13 bases between. In nucleotides, the CDR3 is TGTGCCAGCAGCTTCGGGAGTGGGGGATCTGGGGCCAACGTCCTGACTTTC. Translation gives CASSFGSGGSGANVLTF.

This sequence joins TRBV2 and TRBJ1-4; D not certain. The CDR3 totals 14 residues. From germline, CDR1 is SNHLY and CDR2 FYNNEI. Trimming shortened V by 4 bases and J by 6 bases, and 12 bases separated the two germline ends. The CDR3, as DNA: TGTGCCAGCAGTGGGGAGGGATCCTATGAAAAACTGTTTTTT. This sequence encodes CASSGEGSYEKLFF.

V gene TRBV5-1 combines with J gene TRBJ2-7, with TRBD1 matching over 7 bases. Trimming removed 2 bases from V and 2 bases from J; junction bases left unmatched: 4. CDR3 length: 14 amino acids. The germline V gene has CDR1 SGHRS and CDR2 YFSETQ. For the CDR3, the DNA is TGCGCCAGCAGCTTAGGGGACAGCGCCTACGAGCAGTACTTC. Protein: CASSLGDSAYEQYF.

The genes are TRBV7-9 and TRBJ2-2; D unclear. Germline CDR1 and CDR2: SEHNR and FQNEAQ (reference sequence). The CDR3 length is 14 residues. Trimming removed 6 bases at V and 1 base at J, with 9 bases between. CDR3 bases: TGTGCCAGCAGACCCGAGTGGAACACCGGGGAGCTGTTTTTT. Translation: CASRPEWNTGELFF.

This sequence joins TRBV6-6 and TRBJ1-3, with D tentatively TRBD1 (5 bases). Germline-derived CDR1 and CDR2 are MNHNY and SVGAGI (reference sequence). V lost 11 bases and J lost 0, with 14 bases in between. CDR3 size: 14 residues. DNA of the CDR3: TGTGCCGGGGGGGGTGGCCCCTCTGGAAACACCATATATTTT. This sequence encodes CAGGGGPSGNTIYF.

V gene TRBV9 combines with J gene TRBJ2-7; 10 bases match TRBD1. The germline gives CDR1 SGDLS, CDR2 YYNGEE. The CDR3 runs 16 residues. V was pared by 4 bases and J by 3 bases, with 10 bases of the junction left unmatched. The CDR3 sequence: CASSLRTGGQIYEQYF. CDR3 in DNA: TGTGCCAGCAGCCTCCGGACAGGGGGGCAGATCTACGAGCAGTACTTC.